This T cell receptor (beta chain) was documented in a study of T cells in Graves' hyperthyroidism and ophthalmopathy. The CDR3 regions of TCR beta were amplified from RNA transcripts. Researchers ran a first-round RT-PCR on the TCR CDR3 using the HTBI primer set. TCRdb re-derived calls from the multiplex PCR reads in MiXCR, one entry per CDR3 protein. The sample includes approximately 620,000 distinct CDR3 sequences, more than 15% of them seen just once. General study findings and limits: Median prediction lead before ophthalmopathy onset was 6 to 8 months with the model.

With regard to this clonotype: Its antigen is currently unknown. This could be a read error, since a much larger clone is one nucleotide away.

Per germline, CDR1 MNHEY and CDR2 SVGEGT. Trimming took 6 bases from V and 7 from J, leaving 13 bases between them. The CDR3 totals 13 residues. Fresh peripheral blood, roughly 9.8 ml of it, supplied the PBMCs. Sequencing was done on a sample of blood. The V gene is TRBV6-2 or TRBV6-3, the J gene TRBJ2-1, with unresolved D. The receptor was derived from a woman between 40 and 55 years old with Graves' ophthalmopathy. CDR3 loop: CASSLPLRNEQFF. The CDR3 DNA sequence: TGTGCCAGCAGCCTACCCCTGAGGAATGAGCAGTTCTTC.